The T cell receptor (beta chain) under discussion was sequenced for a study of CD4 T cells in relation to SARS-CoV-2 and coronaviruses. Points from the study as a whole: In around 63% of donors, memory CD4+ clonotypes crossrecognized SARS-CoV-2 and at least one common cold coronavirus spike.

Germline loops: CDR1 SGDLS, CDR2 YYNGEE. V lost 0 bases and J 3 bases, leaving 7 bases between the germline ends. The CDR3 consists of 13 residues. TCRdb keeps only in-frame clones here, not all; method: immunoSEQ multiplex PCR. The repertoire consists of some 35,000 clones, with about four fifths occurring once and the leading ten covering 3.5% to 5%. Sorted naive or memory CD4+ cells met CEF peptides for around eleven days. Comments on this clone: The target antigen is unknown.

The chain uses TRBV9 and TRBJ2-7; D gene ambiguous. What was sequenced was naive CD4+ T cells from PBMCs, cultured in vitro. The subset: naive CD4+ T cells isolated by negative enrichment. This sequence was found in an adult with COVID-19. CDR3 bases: TGTGCCAGCAGCGTAGAGGACGGCTACGAGCAGTACTTC. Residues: CASSVEDGYEQYF.